The 25 T cell receptor beta chains in this list originate from one sample, sequenced in a study of cytomegalovirus exposure and HLA in healthy donors. Primers included in the PCR were 60 Vbeta and 13 Jbeta primers. Profiled with immunoSEQ multiplex PCR; TCRdb holds only in-frame clones, not every one. Of about 160,000 clones listed, roughly 80% are singletons. Sequences were obtained from PBMCs. These receptors all stem from a woman aged 25-40 years in good health and CMV-seronegative.

This chain joins TRBV7-2 and TRBJ1-4; TRBD1 aligns across 7 bases. Germline V lookup: CDR1 SGHTA, CDR2 FQGNSA. The junction had 6 bases not matched to a gene; V was cut back by 4 bases and J by 7 bases. This CDR3 is 14 amino acids long. DNA of the CDR3: TGTGCCAGCAGCTCAACAGGGGTGGGTGAAAAACTGTTTTTT. Translation: CASSSTGVGEKLFF.

The table lists this clone with a few counts. The CDR3: CASSNQDPGGNEQFF. The CDR3 DNA reads as TGCGCCAGCAGCAACCAGGACCCGGGGGGCAATGAGCAGTTCTTC. This rearrangement joins TRBV5-1 to TRBJ2-1, with 7 bases that match TRBD2. Germline V gives CDR1 SGHRS, CDR2 YFSETQ. Germline trimming cut 4 bases from V and 6 bases from J; bases unmatched to any gene: 10. The CDR3 covers 15 residues.

The chain links TRBV10-2 to TRBJ2-5, with no clear D. The CDR3 loop spans 15 amino acids. Trimming stripped 3 bases from V and 2 bases from J, with 13 bases between. CDR1 is WSHSY and CDR2 is SAAADI in the germline V gene. The CDR3 nucleotides are TGCGCCAGCAGTGAAGGTCCTCCAGGACAAGAGACCCAGTACTTC. As protein: CASSEGPPGQETQYF.

This chain links TRBV5-1 with TRBJ2-3; D perhaps matches TRBD2 (6 bases). V was clipped by 4 bases and J by 3 bases, with 12 bases between them. The CDR3 runs 14 residues. CDR1 is SGHRS, CDR2 YFSETQ, per germline. For the CDR3, the DNA is TGCGCCAGCAGCACCAGGGACTGGACAGATACGCAGTATTTT. Its translation is CASSTRDWTDTQYF.

The chain joins TRBV6-1 to TRBJ2-1, with D possibly TRBD1 on 5 matching bases. The ends were cut back, 7 bases at V and 2 bases at J, with 9 bases in the middle. The germline V gene has CDR1 MNHNS and CDR2 SASEGT. This CDR3 comprises 13 residues. The CDR3 sequence: CASKAGPYNEQFF. The CDR3 DNA sequence: TGTGCCAGCAAAGCAGGGCCCTACAATGAGCAGTTCTTC.

J is TRBJ2-1 and V is TRBV14; weak D call: TRBD1 (5 bases). The germline gives CDR1 SGHDN, CDR2 FVKESK. The V end was cut by 1 base, the J end by 0 bases, with 7 bases between. This CDR3 spans 15 amino acids. The CDR3 coding sequence is TGTGCCAGCAGCCAAGTCAGGGTCTCCTACAATGAGCAGTTCTTC. Translated, it gives CASSQVRVSYNEQFF.

The rearrangement joins TRBV9 to TRBJ2-3, with D perhaps TRBD1 (9 bases). V lost 3 bases and J 4 bases, leaving 18 bases between the germline ends. The CDR3 contains 16 residues. Germline CDR1 SGDLS, CDR2 YYNGEE. This CDR3 is CASSDGGGQGSDTQYF. In DNA, the CDR3 is TGTGCCAGCAGCGACGGGGGGGGACAGGGCTCAGATACGCAGTATTTT.

V and J are TRBV12-5 and TRBJ2-5, with D perhaps TRBD2 (5 bases). CDR3 length equals 13 residues. The germline V gene has CDR1 LGHNT and CDR2 FRNRAP. Trimming took off 1 base at V and 7 bases at J, with 10 bases between the two ends. The CDR3 loop is CASGLGHRGTQYF. The CDR3 coding sequence is TGTGCTAGTGGTTTGGGACACCGGGGGACCCAGTACTTC.

The rearrangement uses TRBV7-2 and TRBJ1-5, with D tentatively TRBD1 (6 bases). V lost 6 bases, J lost 0 bases, and 21 bases lay in between. This CDR3 contains 18 residues. Germline CDR1 SGHTA, CDR2 FQGNSA. CDR3 in amino acids: CASRTLDSLGYSNQPQHF. The CDR3 nucleotides are TGTGCCAGCAGGACGTTGGACAGCCTAGGTTATAGCAATCAGCCCCAGCATTTT. Full variable domain (remainder filled in from reference TRBV7-2 and TRBJ1-5): GAGVSQSPSNKVTEKGKDVELRCDPISGHTALYWYRQSLGQGLEFLIYFQGNSAPDKSGLPSDRFSAERTGGSVSTLTIQRTQQEDSAVYLCASRTLDSLGYSNQPQHFGDGTRLSIL.

The chain links TRBV30 to TRBJ1-1, with D perhaps TRBD1 (5 bases). CDR3 length: 13 amino acids. V was pared by 2 bases and J by 2 bases, with 9 bases between. Per germline, CDR1 GTSNPN and CDR2 SVGIG (reference sequence). CDR3 DNA: TGTGCCTGGAGTAACGGGGGTAACACTGAAGCTTTCTTT. It codes for CAWSNGGNTEAFF.

This clone was counted a single time. The chain uses TRBV5-4 and TRBJ1-1; D uncertain. The V end lost 0 bases, the J end lost 5 bases, and 14 bases lay between the germline ends. CDR1 is SGHNT, CDR2 YYREEE, per germline (reference sequence). The CDR3 length is 15 residues. CDR3 sequence reads: CASSLVSKLGTEAFF. CDR3 nucleotides: TGTGCCAGCAGCTTGGTCAGCAAGCTAGGTACTGAAGCTTTCTTT.

The J gene is TRBJ2-3, the V gene TRBV9, with D perhaps matching TRBD1 (6 bases). Germline V lookup: CDR1 SGDLS, CDR2 YYNGEE. The CDR3 runs 15 residues. The germline V and J ends were trimmed by 0 bases and 8 bases, with 16 bases remaining between them. The CDR3, as DNA: TGTGCCAGCAGCGTAGTAGTAAATAAGGGGGTTACGCAGTATTTT. Its translation is CASSVVVNKGVTQYF.

The genes are TRBV7-8 and TRBJ2-3; a possible D gene is TRBD2 (7 bases). V was cut by 7 bases and J by 10 bases, with 18 bases left in between. The CDR3 has 13 residues. The germline V gene encodes CDR1 SGHVS and CDR2 FQNEAQ. CDR3 sequence: CASIAGGGESQYF. The CDR3 bases are TGTGCCAGCATCGCCGGCGGGGGCGAATCGCAGTATTTT.

J is TRBJ2-5 and V is TRBV5-1; 9 nucleotides match TRBD1. This CDR3 contains 13 residues. With V trimmed by 5 bases and J by 4 bases, 3 bases remained unmatched. The germline gives CDR1 SGHRS, CDR2 YFSETQ. Here the CDR3 DNA reads TGCGCCAGCAGACGGACAGGGGCAGAGACCCAGTACTTC. Amino acids: CASRRTGAETQYF.

This chain links TRBV7-9 with TRBJ1-1, with TRBD1 matching over 8 bases. V lost 0 bases and J lost 9; bases outside the gene matches: 15. The CDR3 is 17 residues long. Germline CDR1 and CDR2: SEHNR and FQNEAQ (reference sequence). In DNA form, the CDR3 reads TGTGCCAGCAGCTTAGCGCGGGCAGGGGGCGCGGGTCCCAAAGCTTTCTTT. Residues: CASSLARAGGAGPKAFF.

The chain carries TRBV12-5 and TRBJ2-1, with 12 positions matching TRBD2. Trimming at V came to 1 base and at J to 7 bases, leaving 2 bases not matched to a gene. The CDR3 runs to 15 residues. Germline V gene sequence: CDR1 LGHNT, CDR2 FRNRAP. The chain's CDR3 is CASGLGLAGANEQFF. In nucleotides, the CDR3 is TGTGCTAGTGGTTTGGGACTAGCGGGGGCTAATGAGCAGTTCTTC. The full variable domain, in which reference TRBV12-5 and TRBJ2-1 provide the parts outside the CDR3, is DARVTQTPRHKVTEMGQEVTMRCQPILGHNTVFWYRQTMMQGLELLAYFRNRAPLDDSGMPKDRFSAEMPDATLATLKIQPSEPRDSAVYFCASGLGLAGANEQFFGPGTRLTVL.

The rearrangement uses TRBV4-1 and TRBJ1-2, with 11 positions matching TRBD1. With V trimmed by 3 bases and J by 7 bases, 7 bases remained unmatched. CDR1 is MGHRA, CDR2 YSYEKL, per germline. The CDR3 extends over 15 amino acids. CDR3 sequence reads: CASSQAGQGDGGYTF. CDR3 bases: TGCGCCAGCAGCCAGGCGGGACAGGGGGATGGTGGCTACACCTTC.

This chain links TRBV28 with TRBJ1-5; 9 bases are shared with TRBD1. CDR1 and CDR2 (germline): MDHEN, SYDVKM. Trimming cost V 2 bases and J 6 bases; bases outside gene matches: 5. The CDR3 totals 15 residues. CDR3 in amino acids: CASSLGQGISQPQHF. DNA of the CDR3: TGTGCCAGCAGTTTAGGACAGGGGATTTCTCAGCCCCAGCATTTT.

The chain employs TRBV7-6 and TRBJ2-7; 8 bases match TRBD1. Unmatched junction bases numbered 3, after V lost 5 bases and J lost 6 bases. The CDR3 covers 12 residues. Germline V gene lookup returns CDR1 SGHVS and CDR2 FNYEAQ. The CDR3 region is CASSNGQGEQYF. In DNA, the CDR3 is TGTGCCAGCAGCAACGGACAGGGCGAGCAGTACTTC.

This sequence joins TRBV5-1 and TRBJ1-6; 7 positions match TRBD1. The CDR3 is made up of 14 amino acids. Germline values: CDR1 SGHRS, CDR2 YFSETQ. V gave up 1 base and J gave up 10 bases; unmatched junction bases: 5. CDR3 nucleotides: TGCGCCAGCAGCTTGTACACAGGGGAATCACCCCTCCACTTT. Amino acid sequence: CASSLYTGESPLHF.

A remark on this clone: At one end, the junction sequence differs from germline, possibly due to a read error. V gene TRBV7-7 combines with J gene TRBJ2-1; D not certain. The CDR3 has 13 amino acids. Germline V CDR1 and CDR2: SSHAT, FNYEAQ (reference sequence). CDR3 sequence (DNA): TGTGCTAGCAGCTTAGGTACGGACAATGAGCAGTTCTTC. Its protein is CASSLGTDNEQFF.

V gene TRBV28 combines with J gene TRBJ2-7, with 7 bases identical to TRBD2. Germline V gene lookup returns CDR1 MDHEN and CDR2 SYDVKM. The junction had 7 bases not matched to a gene; V was cut back by 2 bases and J by 3 bases. The CDR3 is made up of 15 amino acids. The CDR3 sequence is CASSLAGEGNYEQYF. The CDR3 DNA follows: TGTGCCAGCAGTTTAGCCGGGGAGGGGAACTACGAGCAGTACTTC.

The chain links TRBV27 to TRBJ1-2, with D hard to call. Trimming stripped 6 bases from V and 7 bases from J, with 18 bases between. Germline V gives CDR1 MNHEY, CDR2 SMNVEV (reference sequence). The length of the CDR3 is 14 residues. The CDR3: CASSGTNIRGGYTF. The CDR3 DNA sequence: TGTGCCAGCAGCGGAACCAATATCCGCGGTGGCTACACCTTC.

The chain uses TRBV6-4 and TRBJ1-1; the D gene is possibly TRBD1 (5 bases). Trimming left V 6 bases short and J 4 bases short, with 12 bases between. This CDR3 is 13 amino acids long. CDR1 and CDR2 (germline): MRHNA, SNTAGT. The CDR3 loop reads CASSSQGGTEAFF. The CDR3 DNA reads as TGTGCCAGCAGCTCTCAGGGTGGCACTGAAGCTTTCTTT.

This chain connects TRBV6-6 to TRBJ2-2, with D maybe TRBD1 (6 bases). This CDR3 is 15 amino acids long. Between the trimmed V and J ends, which lost 6 bases and 2 bases, there was a span of 13 bases. Germline CDR1 MNHNY, CDR2 SVGAGI (reference sequence). The CDR3 reads CASSPGTLNTGELFF. CDR3 bases: TGTGCCAGCAGCCCCGGGACACTCAACACCGGGGAGCTGTTTTTT.